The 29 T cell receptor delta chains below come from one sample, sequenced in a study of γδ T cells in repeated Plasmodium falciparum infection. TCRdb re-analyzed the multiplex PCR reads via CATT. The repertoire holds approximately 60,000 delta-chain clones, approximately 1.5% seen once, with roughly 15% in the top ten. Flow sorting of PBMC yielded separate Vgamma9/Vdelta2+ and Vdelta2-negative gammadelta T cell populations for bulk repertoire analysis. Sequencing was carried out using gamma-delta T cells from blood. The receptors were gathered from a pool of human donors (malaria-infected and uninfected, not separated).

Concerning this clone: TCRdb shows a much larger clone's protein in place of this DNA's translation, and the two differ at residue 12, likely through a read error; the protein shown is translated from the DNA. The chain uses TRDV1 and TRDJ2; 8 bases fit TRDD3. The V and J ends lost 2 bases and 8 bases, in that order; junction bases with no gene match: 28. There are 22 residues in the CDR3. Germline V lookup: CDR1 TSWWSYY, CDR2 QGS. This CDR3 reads CALGEIFPYWGVSARAVAQLFF. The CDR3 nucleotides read TGTGCTCTTGGGGAAATCTTCCCGTACTGGGGGGTATCGGCTCGAGCCGTGGCACAACTCTTCTTT.

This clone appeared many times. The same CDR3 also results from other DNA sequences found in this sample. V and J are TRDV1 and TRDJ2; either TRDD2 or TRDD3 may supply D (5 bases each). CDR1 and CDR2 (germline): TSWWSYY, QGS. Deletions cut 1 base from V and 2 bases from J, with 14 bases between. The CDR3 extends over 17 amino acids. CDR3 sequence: CALGERSYPGLTAQLFF. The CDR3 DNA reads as TGTGCTCTTGGGGAACGGTCCTATCCTGGGTTGACAGCACAACTCTTCTTT.

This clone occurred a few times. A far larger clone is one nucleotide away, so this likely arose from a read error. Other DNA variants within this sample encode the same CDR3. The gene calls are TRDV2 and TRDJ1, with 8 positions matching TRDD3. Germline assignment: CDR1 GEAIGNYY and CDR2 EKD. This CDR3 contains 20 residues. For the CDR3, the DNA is TGTGCCTGTGACACCGTGAGCTTTGGGGGGATAAGCGAGGGTACCGATAAGCTCATCTTT. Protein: CACDTVSFGGISEGTDKLIF.

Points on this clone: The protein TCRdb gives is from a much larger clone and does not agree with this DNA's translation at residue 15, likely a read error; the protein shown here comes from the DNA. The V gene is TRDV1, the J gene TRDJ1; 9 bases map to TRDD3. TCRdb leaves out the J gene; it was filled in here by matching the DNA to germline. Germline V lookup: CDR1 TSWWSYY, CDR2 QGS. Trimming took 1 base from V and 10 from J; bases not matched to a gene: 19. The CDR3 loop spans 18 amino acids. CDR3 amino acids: CALGERSLPYWGTNRLIF. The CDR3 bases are TGTGCTCTTGGGGAACGATCCCTGCCGTACTGGGGGACAAATAGACTCATCTTT.

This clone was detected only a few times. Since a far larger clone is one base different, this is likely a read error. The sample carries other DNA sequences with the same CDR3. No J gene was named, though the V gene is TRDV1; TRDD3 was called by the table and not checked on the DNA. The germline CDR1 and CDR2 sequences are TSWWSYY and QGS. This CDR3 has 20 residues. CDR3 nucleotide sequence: TGTGCTCTTGGGGAATCCTACGCCCCCTTCGGACTGCTGTACACCGATAAACTCATCTTC. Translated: CALGESYAPFGLLYTDKLIF.

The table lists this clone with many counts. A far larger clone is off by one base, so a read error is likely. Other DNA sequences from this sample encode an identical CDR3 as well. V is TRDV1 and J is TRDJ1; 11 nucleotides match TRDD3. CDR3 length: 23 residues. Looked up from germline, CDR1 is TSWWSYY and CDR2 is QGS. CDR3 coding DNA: TGTGCCCTTGGGGTCATCCATTTTGTTCCTTACTGGGGGATAAGGGGGTACGCCGATAAACTCATCTTT. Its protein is CALGVIHFVPYWGIRGYADKLIF.

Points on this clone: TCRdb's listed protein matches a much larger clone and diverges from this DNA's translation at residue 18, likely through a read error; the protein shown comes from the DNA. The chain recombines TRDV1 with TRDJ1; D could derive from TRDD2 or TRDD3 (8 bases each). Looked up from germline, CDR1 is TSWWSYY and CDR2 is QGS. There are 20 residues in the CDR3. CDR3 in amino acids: CALGEILPKHWGLYTDKHIF. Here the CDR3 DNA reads TGTGCTCTTGGGGAAATCCTTCCTAAGCACTGGGGGCTCTACACCGATAAACACATCTTT.

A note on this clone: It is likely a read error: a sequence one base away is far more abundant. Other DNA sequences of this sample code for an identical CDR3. The CDR3 coding sequence is TGTGCCTTTAGCTATCCCTTTTCACGAGGACGGGGGATGCATTCAGCACAACTCTTCTTT. Amino acids: CAFSYPFSRGRGMHSAQLFF. The genes are TRDV3 and TRDJ2; TRDD3 agrees at 7 bases. Germline CDR1 TVYSNPD, CDR2 GDNSRS (reference sequence). The CDR3 contains 20 residues. V gave up 0 bases and J gave up 6 bases; unmatched junction bases: 25.

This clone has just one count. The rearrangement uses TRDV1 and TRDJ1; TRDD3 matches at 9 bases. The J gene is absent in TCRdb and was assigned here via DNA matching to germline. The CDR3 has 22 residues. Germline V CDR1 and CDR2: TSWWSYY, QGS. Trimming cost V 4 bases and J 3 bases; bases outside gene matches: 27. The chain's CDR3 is CALGGPLLLYWGNLETADKLIF. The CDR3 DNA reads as TGTGCTCTTGGGGGACCTCTCCTCCTGTACTGGGGGAACCTGGAAACGGCCGATAAACTCATCTTT.

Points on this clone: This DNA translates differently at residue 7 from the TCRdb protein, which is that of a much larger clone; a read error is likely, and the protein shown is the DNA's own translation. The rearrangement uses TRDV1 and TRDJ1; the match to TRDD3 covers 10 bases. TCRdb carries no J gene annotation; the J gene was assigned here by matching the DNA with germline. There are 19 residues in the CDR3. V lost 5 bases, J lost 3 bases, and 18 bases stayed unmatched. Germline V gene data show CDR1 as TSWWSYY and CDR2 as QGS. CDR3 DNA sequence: TGTGCTCTTGGGTACAATCCACGGCGGGGGATACGTGTTTCCGATAAACTCATCTTT. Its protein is CALGYNPRRGIRVSDKLIF.

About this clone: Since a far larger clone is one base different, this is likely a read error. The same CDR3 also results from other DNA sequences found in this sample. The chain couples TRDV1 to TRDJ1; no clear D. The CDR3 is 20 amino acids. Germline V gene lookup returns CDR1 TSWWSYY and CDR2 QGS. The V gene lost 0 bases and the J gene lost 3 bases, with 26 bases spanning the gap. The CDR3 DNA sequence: TGTGCTCTTGGGGAACTACCCACTTTCTTGAGTACTCCTTTCGCCGATAAACTCATCTTT. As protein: CALGELPTFLSTPFADKLIF.

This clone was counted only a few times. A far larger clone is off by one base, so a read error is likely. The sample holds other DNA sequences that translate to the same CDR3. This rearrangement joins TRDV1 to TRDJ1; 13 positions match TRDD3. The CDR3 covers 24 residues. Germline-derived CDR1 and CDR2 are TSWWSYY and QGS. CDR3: CALGELLPGEELELGDTGSDKLIF. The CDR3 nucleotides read TGTGCTCTTGGGGAACTCCTACCGGGCGAGGAGCTCGAACTGGGGGATACGGGATCCGATAAACTCATCTTC.

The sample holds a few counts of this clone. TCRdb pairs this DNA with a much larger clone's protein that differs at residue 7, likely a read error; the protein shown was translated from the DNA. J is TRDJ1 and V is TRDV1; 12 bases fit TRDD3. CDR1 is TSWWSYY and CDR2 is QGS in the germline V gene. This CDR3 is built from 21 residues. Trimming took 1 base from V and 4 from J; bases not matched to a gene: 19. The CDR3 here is CALGEPTSYVVLGDTLDKLIF. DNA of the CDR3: TGTGCTCTTGGGGAACCGACTTCCTACGTTGTGCTGGGGGATACGCTCGATAAACTCATCTTT.

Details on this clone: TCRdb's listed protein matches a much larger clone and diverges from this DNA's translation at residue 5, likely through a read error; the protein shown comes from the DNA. The CDR3 protein is CALGGPASYVVLGDTLDKLIF. Here the CDR3 DNA reads TGTGCTCTTGGGGGACCGGCTTCCTACGTTGTGCTGGGGGATACGCTCGATAAACTCATCTTT. The gene calls are TRDV1 and TRDJ1, with 12 nucleotides matching TRDD3. Looked up from germline, CDR1 is TSWWSYY and CDR2 is QGS. Trimming took 4 bases from V and 4 from J; bases not matched to a gene: 22. CDR3 length: 21 amino acids.

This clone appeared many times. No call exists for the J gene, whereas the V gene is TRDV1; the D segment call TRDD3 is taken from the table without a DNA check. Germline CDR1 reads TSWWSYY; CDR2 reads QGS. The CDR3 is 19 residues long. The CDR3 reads CALGKPPSIWGTYTDKPIF. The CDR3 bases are TGTGCTCTTGGGAAACCCCCGTCAATATGGGGGACTTACACCGATAAACCCATCTTT.

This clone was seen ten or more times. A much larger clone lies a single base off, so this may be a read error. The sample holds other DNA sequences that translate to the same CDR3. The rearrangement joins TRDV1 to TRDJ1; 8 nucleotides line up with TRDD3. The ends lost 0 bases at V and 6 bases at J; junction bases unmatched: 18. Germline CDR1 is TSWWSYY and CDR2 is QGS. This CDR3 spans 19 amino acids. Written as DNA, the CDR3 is TGTGCTCTTGGGGAACTCAGGTCTCCCTTATTGGGGGATCCCCATAAACTCATCTTT. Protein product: CALGELRSPLLGDPHKLIF.

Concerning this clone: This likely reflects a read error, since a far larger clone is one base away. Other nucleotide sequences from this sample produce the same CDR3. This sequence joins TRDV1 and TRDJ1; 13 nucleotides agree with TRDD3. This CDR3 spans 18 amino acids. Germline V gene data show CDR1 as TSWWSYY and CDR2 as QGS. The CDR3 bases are TGTGCTCTCGGGGAACCTCCGTACTGGGGGATACGCACCGATAAACTCATCTTT. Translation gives CALGEPPYWGIRTDKLIF.

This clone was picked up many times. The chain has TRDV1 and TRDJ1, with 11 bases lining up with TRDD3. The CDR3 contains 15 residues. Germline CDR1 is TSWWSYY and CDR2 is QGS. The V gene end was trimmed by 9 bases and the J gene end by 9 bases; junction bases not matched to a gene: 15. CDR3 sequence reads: CALGPLLPWGIQLIF. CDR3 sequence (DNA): TGTGCTCTAGGCCCCCTACTCCCCTGGGGGATACAACTCATCTTT.

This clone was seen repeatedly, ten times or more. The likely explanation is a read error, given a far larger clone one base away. The CDR3, as DNA: TGTGCTCCTGGGCTGCGGGACACCGATAAACTCATCTTT. Its protein product is CAPGLRDTDKLIF. This chain uses TRDV1 with TRDJ1; D may be TRDD3 (5 bases). The CDR3 has 13 residues. CDR1 is TSWWSYY and CDR2 is QGS in the germline V gene.

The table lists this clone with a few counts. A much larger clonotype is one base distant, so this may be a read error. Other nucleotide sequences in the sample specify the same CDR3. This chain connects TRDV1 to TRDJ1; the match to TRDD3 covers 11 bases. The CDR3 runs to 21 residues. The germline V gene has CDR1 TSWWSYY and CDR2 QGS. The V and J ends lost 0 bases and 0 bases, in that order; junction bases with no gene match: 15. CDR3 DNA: TGTGCTCTTGGGGAACTACCCTCTCCTTGGGGGATACGTGGAGACACCGATAAACTCATCTTT. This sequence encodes CALGELPSPWGIRGDTDKLIF.

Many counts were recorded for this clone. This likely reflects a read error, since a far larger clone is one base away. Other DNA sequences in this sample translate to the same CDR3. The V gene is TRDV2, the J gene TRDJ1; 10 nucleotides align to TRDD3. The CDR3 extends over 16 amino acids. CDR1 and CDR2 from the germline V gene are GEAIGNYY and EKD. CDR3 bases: TGTGCCTGTGACTACAACTGGGGGATTGCCACCGATAAACTCATCTTC. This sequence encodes CACDYNWGIATDKLIF.

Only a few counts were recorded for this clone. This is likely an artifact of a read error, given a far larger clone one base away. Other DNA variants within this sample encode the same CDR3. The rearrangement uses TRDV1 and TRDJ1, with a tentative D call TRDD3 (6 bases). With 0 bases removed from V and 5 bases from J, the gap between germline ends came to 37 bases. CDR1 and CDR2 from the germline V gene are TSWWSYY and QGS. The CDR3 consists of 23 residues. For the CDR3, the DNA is TGTGCTCTTGGGGAACTAGGCTCTATGGTTGGACACCACTCTCCTTGGGGATGGGATAAACTCATCTTT. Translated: CALGELGSMVGHHSPWGWDKLIF.

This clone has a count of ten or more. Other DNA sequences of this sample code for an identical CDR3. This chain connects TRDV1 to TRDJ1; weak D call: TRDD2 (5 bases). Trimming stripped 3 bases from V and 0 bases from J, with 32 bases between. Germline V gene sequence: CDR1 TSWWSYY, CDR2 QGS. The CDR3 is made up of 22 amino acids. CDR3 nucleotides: TGTGCTCTTGGGGACCCCCTACGCTTCACACCACTGCGACCCCCGTACACCGATAAACTCATCTTT. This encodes CALGDPLRFTPLRPPYTDKLIF.

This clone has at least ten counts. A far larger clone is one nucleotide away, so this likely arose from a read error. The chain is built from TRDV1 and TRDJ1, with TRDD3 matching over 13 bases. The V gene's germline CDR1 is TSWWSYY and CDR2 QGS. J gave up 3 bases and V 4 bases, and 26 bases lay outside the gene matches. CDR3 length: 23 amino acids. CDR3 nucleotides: TGTGCTCTTGGGGGACTTATTGGTCTAGGCACGTACTGGGGGATACGCTATGCCGATAAACTCATCTTT. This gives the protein CALGGLIGLGTYWGIRYADKLIF.

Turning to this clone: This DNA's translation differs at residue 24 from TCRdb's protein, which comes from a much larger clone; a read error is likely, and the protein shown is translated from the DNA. The chain's CDR3 is CALGEPTFLISFNDGGFRYTDKLTF. The CDR3 DNA reads TGTGCTCTTGGGGAACCAACCTTCCTAATCTCTTTTAATGATGGGGGATTCCGGTACACCGATAAACTCACCTTT. The chain is built from TRDV1 and TRDJ1; D possibly uses TRDD2 or TRDD3 (8 bases each). The CDR3 spans 25 residues. The germline V gene has CDR1 TSWWSYY and CDR2 QGS.

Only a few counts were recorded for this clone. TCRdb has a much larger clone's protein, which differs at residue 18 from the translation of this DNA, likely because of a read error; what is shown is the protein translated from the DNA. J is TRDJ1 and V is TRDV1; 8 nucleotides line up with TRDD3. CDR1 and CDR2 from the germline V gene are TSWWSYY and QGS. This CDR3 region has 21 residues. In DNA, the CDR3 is TGTGCTCTTGCCCAAGGGGACCTCCGTGACACTGGGGGGCCCCTGAACGATAGACTCATCTTT. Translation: CALAQGDLRDTGGPLNDRLIF.

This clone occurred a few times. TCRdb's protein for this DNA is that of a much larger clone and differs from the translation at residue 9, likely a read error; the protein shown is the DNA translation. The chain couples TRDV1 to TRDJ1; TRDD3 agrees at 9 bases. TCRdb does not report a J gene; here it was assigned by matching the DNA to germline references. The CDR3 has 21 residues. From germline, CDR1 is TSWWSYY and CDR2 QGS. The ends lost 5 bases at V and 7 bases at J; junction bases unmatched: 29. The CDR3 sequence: CALGNGFPTLLGDLGAGKLIF. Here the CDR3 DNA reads TGTGCTCTTGGGAATGGCTTCCCTACCCTTCTGGGGGATCTGGGGGCCGGTAAACTCATCTTT.

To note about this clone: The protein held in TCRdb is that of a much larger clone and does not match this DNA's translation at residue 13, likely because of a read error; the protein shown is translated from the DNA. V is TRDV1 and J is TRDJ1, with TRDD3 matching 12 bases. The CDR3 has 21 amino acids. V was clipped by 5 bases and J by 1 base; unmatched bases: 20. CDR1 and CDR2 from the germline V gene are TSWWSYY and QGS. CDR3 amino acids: CALGKASAYWGILIFTDKLIF. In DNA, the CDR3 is TGTGCTCTTGGGAAGGCCTCTGCGTACTGGGGGATACTCATCTTCACCGATAAACTCATCTTT.

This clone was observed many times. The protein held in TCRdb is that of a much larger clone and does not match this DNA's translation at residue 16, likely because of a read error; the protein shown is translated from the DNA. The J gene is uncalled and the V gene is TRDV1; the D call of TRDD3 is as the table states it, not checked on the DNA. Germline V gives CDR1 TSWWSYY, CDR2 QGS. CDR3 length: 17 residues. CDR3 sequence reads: CALGELRALWVADKLTF. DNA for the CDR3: TGTGCTCTTGGGGAACTAAGAGCCCTCTGGGTCGCCGATAAACTCACCTTT.